The rows below give T cell receptor beta chains drawn from one sample of a study of post-analysis software for immune sequencing data. TCRdb recomputed calls from the PCR reads with MiXCR, one row per CDR3 protein. This sample has a few hundred thousand distinct CDR3 sequences, with 45% found just once. The sample consisted of blood. The receptor source for this set is a girl aged 10 to 17 with multiple sclerosis. The conserved cysteine and the conserved F or W are not part of the CDR3 here.

V gene | CDR3 protein
TRBV7-9 | ASSFFRAPTDTQY
TRBV20-1 | SAGGEPYEQY
TRBV30 | AWRRGQTVHEQY
TRBV6-6 | ASNKPDRVYEQY
TRBV7-9 | ASSLGVIAEAF
TRBV28 | ASSLGASGGGTQETQY
TRBV6-1 | ASSVQGALNTEAF
TRBV28 | ASNRRDKPYEQY
TRBV6-5 | ASSSKLAGRYNEQF
TRBV5-1 | ASSVDNPKNIQY
TRBV4-1 | ASRPGIPPTGTEAF
TRBV12-3/TRBV12-4 | ASSFRLAGQEQF
TRBV5-1 | ASSLENSYEQY
TRBV29-1 | SVAGQHTDTQY
TRBV12-3/TRBV12-4 | ASSLGRAF
TRBV7-2 | ASSLYRGLDTEAF
TRBV10-1 | ASSEAPPYNEQF
TRBV25-1 | ASSENDYNMNTEAF
TRBV7-2 | ASSSTSGRIDEQF
TRBV7-7 | ASSLGGTSVETQY
TRBV7-9 | ASSLPSGNEQF
TRBV25-1 | ASSARGASTDTQY
TRBV7-3 | ASSFTVYGYT
TRBV20-1 | SARGQGGQSYEQY